This TCR beta chain comes out of a study of post-analysis software for immune sequencing data. Study-wide context: The courses of disease that were included comprised relapsing-remitting, secondary progressive and progressive-relapsing multiple sclerosis.

Study results and caveats: Controls significantly exceeded multiple sclerosis patients in normalized Chao1 diversity. About 5 TRBV segments were significantly more frequent in patients than in controls. TRBV5-6, TRBV5-1 and TRBV20-1 were among these segments.

The CDR3 is made up of 16 amino acids. The V gene lost 5 bases and the J gene lost 0 bases, with 17 bases spanning the gap. Per the germline V gene, CDR1 is DFQATT and CDR2 is SNEGSKA (reference sequence). This clonotype was observed a single time. What it binds is not known. Unique molecular identifiers were present in the TCR beta cDNA libraries. T cells, roughly 0.95 to 10 million of them, yielded roughly 470,000 cDNA molecules. MiXCR was run by TCRdb on the PCR reads, yielding one entry per CDR3 protein. The sample carries about 260,000 distinct CDR3 sequences, less than 40% recorded once. The origin of this receptor is a girl aged 10 to 17 with multiple sclerosis. Sequenced: blood. This chain connects TRBV20-1 to TRBJ1-5; possibly TRBD1 for D (5 bases). The CDR3 is CSAGTPGRVSNQPQHF. The CDR3 DNA reads as TGCAGTGCTGGTACTCCGGGACGGGTTAGCAATCAGCCCCAGCATTTT.